This paragraph covers one TCR beta chain sequence. Profiled with immunoSEQ multiplex PCR; TCRdb holds only in-frame clones, not every one. The table lists 70,000 to 100,000 clones, about 90% of them singletons. The sample comes from a study of blood T cell repertoires in COVID-19. Whole-study context: Material from acute and convalescent COVID-19 was sourced from the United States, Italy and Spain. PBMCs, B-cell-depleted T cells, or T cells provided the cDNA or gDNA that made up the material.

The sequence derives from a woman in her seventies with acute or convalescent COVID-19. Specimen: peripheral blood.

This CDR3 reads CASLRQGQSTDTQYF. The CDR3 region has the DNA TGTGCCAGCTTACGACAGGGGCAAAGCACAGATACGCAGTATTTT. The gene calls are TRBV2 and TRBJ2-3; 8 positions agree with TRBD1. Looked up from germline, CDR1 is SNHLY and CDR2 is FYNNEI. The length of the CDR3 is 15 residues. With 8 bases clipped from V and 0 bases from J, the junction kept 7 bases outside the gene matches.